This TCR beta chain emerged from a study of identical twins. Study conclusions and caveats: Out-of-frame alpha sequences common to twins exhibited an excess of low generation probability. Cross-sectional statistics underpinned the conclusions; the same donors were not followed. Partial confounding of zero-insertion analyses by invariant MAIT and iNKT cells was possible.

This clonotype was counted between two and nine times. The antigen remains undetermined. A single record per CDR3 protein comes from TCRdb applying MiXCR to the 5' RACE reads. Among around 1.7 million distinct CDR3 sequences listed, around 29% were seen once. Sample: cord blood. This sequence was found in a newborn girl in good health.

The CDR3 coding sequence is TGTGCCAGCAGCTTAGAGGTACGGACTGAAGCTTTCTTT. This codes for CASSLEVRTEAFF. The chain joins TRBV7-9 to TRBJ1-1; no definite D call. V lost 1 base to trimming and J lost 5 bases, with 8 bases between them. Germline V lookup: CDR1 SEHNR, CDR2 FQNEAQ (reference sequence). This CDR3 contains 13 residues.